A single sample gave rise to the 8 T cell receptor beta chains below, sequenced in a study of T cells in Graves' hyperthyroidism and ophthalmopathy. Authors of the study amplified TCR beta CDR3 regions from RNA transcripts. Using the HTBI primer set, a first-round RT-PCR was run on the TCR CDR3. TCRdb fed the multiplex PCR reads into MiXCR, producing one record per CDR3 protein. The sample shows more than 500,000 distinct CDR3 sequences, about 15% of them seen only once. The material sequenced was blood. Receptors were obtained from a woman aged 25 to 45 with Graves' ophthalmopathy.

The chain joins TRBV7-9 to TRBJ2-7; maybe TRBD1 (6 bases). V was cut by 1 base and J by 6 bases, with 19 bases left in between. CDR1 and CDR2 from the germline V gene are SEHNR and FQNEAQ (reference sequence). CDR3 size: 16 residues. The DNA for the CDR3 is TGTGCCAGCAGCTTAGGCGGACAGATCGCTCATCGCGAGCAGTACTTC. This sequence encodes CASSLGGQIAHREQYF.

Many counts were recorded for this clonotype. V usage is TRBV28 and J usage is TRBJ2-7, with D maybe TRBD1 (7 bases). The ends were cut back, 6 bases at V and 3 bases at J, with 12 bases in the middle. This CDR3 region has 13 residues. Germline CDR1 and CDR2: MDHEN and SYDVKM. This CDR3 reads CASRRGDSYEQYF. CDR3 DNA: TGTGCCAGCAGGAGGGGGGACAGCTACGAGCAGTACTTC.

This clonotype was seen more than once but under ten times. The V call is TRBV6-2 or TRBV6-3, the J call TRBJ2-3, with 9 bases fitting TRBD1. Germline-derived CDR1 and CDR2 are MNHEY and SVGEGT. The CDR3 length is 14 residues. V shed 6 bases, J shed 4 bases, and the junction held 5 bases outside the gene matches. This CDR3 is CASSRDRASDTQYF. In DNA form, the CDR3 reads TGTGCCAGCAGCCGGGACAGGGCTTCAGATACGCAGTATTTT.

In regard to this clonotype: It may be a read error: a sequence one base away is much more abundant. The genes are TRBV27 and TRBJ2-2; D might be TRBD2 (5 bases). Germline CDR1 and CDR2: MNHEY and SMNVEV (reference sequence). The CDR3 runs to 16 residues. As DNA, the CDR3 is TGTGCCAGCAGTTTTTACCGGGTATGGGGATCCGGGGAGCTGTCTTTT. It translates to CASSFYRVWGSGELSF.

This clonotype has only a few counts. J is TRBJ2-7 and V is TRBV13; 7 positions match TRBD2. V was clipped by 4 bases and J by 3 bases; unmatched bases: 6. The CDR3 spans 14 residues. The germline V gene has CDR1 PRHDT and CDR2 FYEKMQ (reference sequence). The CDR3 region has the DNA TGTGCCAGCAGCTCTTCGGGGGGATTCTACGAGCAGTACTTC. Translated, it gives CASSSSGGFYEQYF. Together with reference TRBV13 and TRBJ2-7, the CDR3 gives the full variable domain: AAGVIQSPRHLIKEKRETATLKCYPIPRHDTVYWYQQGPGQDPQFLISFYEKMQSDKGSIPDRFSAQQFSDYHSELNMSSLELGDSALYFCASSSSGGFYEQYFGPGTRLTVT.

This clonotype was counted only a few times. The chain carries TRBV6-5 and TRBJ1-2; D is ambiguous. This CDR3 has 14 amino acids. In germline, CDR1 is MNHEY, CDR2 SVGAGI. The V end lost 7 bases, the J end lost 4 bases, and 16 bases lay between the germline ends. The CDR3 DNA reads TGTGCCAGCAAGTTACATCGGTACACCTATGGCTACACCTTC. Protein product: CASKLHRYTYGYTF.

The sample holds many counts of this clonotype. This sequence joins TRBV28 and TRBJ2-7; 16 bases line up with TRBD2. V shed 10 bases, J shed 0 bases, and the junction held 9 bases outside the gene matches. This CDR3 is 17 amino acids long. Germline V lookup: CDR1 MDHEN, CDR2 SYDVKM. DNA of the CDR3: TGTGCCACCGAACCGGGGACTAGCGGGAGGGCCTCCTACGAGCAGTACTTC. It yields the protein CATEPGTSGRASYEQYF.

There are many counts of this clonotype. The J gene is TRBJ2-5, the V gene TRBV11-2, with a possible D match to TRBD1 (6 bases). The germline V gene has CDR1 SGHAT and CDR2 FQNNGV. Trimming cost V 5 bases and J 4 bases, with 14 bases left between them. This CDR3 has 14 amino acids. The CDR3 here is CASSQGTPGETQYF. Written as DNA, the CDR3 is TGTGCCAGCAGCCAAGGGACACCGGGAGAGACCCAGTACTTC.